The T cell receptor beta chain under discussion was sequenced for a study of blood T cell repertoires in COVID-19. Whole-study context: Samples representing acute and convalescent COVID-19 were sourced from the United States, Italy and Spain.

In the authors' workflow: Amplifying reference gene primers gave estimates of nucleated cell counts. The protocol was immunoSEQ multiplex PCR, while the TCRdb copy is restricted to in-frame clones and leaves out a portion. V, J and clone size derive from that table, while D and trimming were established from the DNA sequence. This sample carries tens of thousands of clones, roughly 80% of them seen once, and the ten largest clones take roughly 3.1%. The Seattle patients, enrolled during active infection, were followed longitudinally. Germline V gene sequence: CDR1 SGHNT, CDR2 YYREEE (reference sequence). There are 15 residues in the CDR3. V dropped 0 bases and J dropped 0; count of bases not matched to a gene: 3.

V usage is TRBV5-4 and J usage is TRBJ2-7; TRBD1 matches at 7 bases. Sequenced sample: peripheral blood. The receptor's source is a man between 70 and 80 years old with COVID-19, enrolled during active disease. Here the CDR3 reads CASSLDRGNSYEQYF. The CDR3 coding sequence is TGTGCCAGCAGCTTGGACAGGGGAAACTCCTACGAGCAGTACTTC.